This T cell receptor (beta chain) was captured by sequencing in a study of blood T cell repertoires in COVID-19. In the authors' methods: Amplification of reference gene primers provided the estimated nucleated cell counts. TCRdb's table, derived via immunoSEQ multiplex PCR, lists solely in-frame clones and lacks some. The DNA gave D and trimming, while V, J and clone size come from that table. The sample yields about 140,000 clones, 80% to 85% seen once. Germline V gene sequence: CDR1 SQVTM, CDR2 ANQGSEA. The length of the CDR3 is 15 residues. The V segment lost 4 bases and the J segment 6 bases; nucleotides outside the gene matches: 4.

The rearrangement joins TRBV29-1 to TRBJ2-1, with 15 bases that match TRBD2. The receptor was isolated from a woman between 55 and 75 years old with acute or convalescent COVID-19. The material sequenced was peripheral blood. The CDR3 coding sequence is TGCAGCGTTGTAGAGGGACTAGCGGGAGGCAATGAGCAGTTCTTC. It is translated as CSVVEGLAGGNEQFF.